The source of this T cell receptor (beta chain) is a study of CD8+ T cells in alopecia areata. Sequencing templates came from extracted RNA that was reverse transcribed into cDNA. TCRdb keeps only in-frame clones here, not all; method: immunoSEQ multiplex PCR. The sample lists about 290,000 clones; 58% were seen once. The table lists this clone with a few counts. Its target is unknown. Regarding the study as a whole: Lesional scalp, notably in alopecia totalis/universalis, had clonality above that of normal scalp.

Treatment given: oral pan-JAK inhibitor, 5-10 mg twice daily. Researchers gathered lesional scalp punch biopsies and peripheral blood from patients with alopecia areata. The CDR3 runs 14 residues. Germline V gene data show CDR1 as MGHDK and CDR2 as SYGVNS. Trimming took off 1 base at V and 6 bases at J, with 10 bases between the two ends. Sequencing was performed on CD4+ T cells sorted from blood, taken at week 24, from a patient treated with tofacitinib. The chain has TRBV25-1 and TRBJ1-5; D perhaps matches TRBD1 (5 bases). This sequence was found in a human donor with alopecia areata. CDR3 residues: CASSESRGAQPQHF. As DNA, the CDR3 is TGTGCCAGCAGTGAATCCCGCGGGGCTCAGCCCCAGCATTTT.